This is a list of T cell receptor beta chains from one sample in a study of blood T cell repertoires in COVID-19. Sequencing was performed with immunoSEQ multiplex PCR; in TCRdb, only in-frame clones are kept and a portion is missing. The table lists about 370,000 clones, around 87% of them singletons. Sequencing was carried out using peripheral blood. These receptors were collected from a man aged 18 to 29 with active or convalescent COVID-19. The CDR3 runs from the conserved cysteine through the conserved F or W. Fields, in order: J gene, D gene, CDR3 length, V gene, clone size, CDR3 protein, CDR3 DNA. A D gene is named only where the DNA matches it firmly. Not every row has a clone size; where given, it reads once, few, many or a size class.

TRBJ1-1	TRBD1	15	TRBV5-5	-	CASSPEGQGVGEAFF	TGTGCCAGCAGCCCGGAGGGACAGGGTGTTGGTGAAGCTTTCTTT
TRBJ2-1	-	18	TRBV5-6	-	CASSLARREASSYNEQFF	TGTGCCAGCAGCTTGGCCCGGCGGGAAGCCTCCTCCTACAATGAGCAGTTCTTC
TRBJ1-1	-	15	TRBV7-6	-	CASSYTVGTNTEAFF	TGTGCCAGCAGCTATACCGTCGGGACAAACACTGAAGCTTTCTTT
TRBJ2-5	TRBD1	16	TRBV3-1/TRBV3-2	-	CASSWSGTAEKETQYF	TGTGCCAGCAGCTGGTCCGGGACAGCGGAGAAGGAGACCCAGTACTTC
TRBJ1-1	-	15	TRBV6-4	-	CASRAQGIMNTEAFF	TGTGCCAGCAGGGCACAGGGTATCATGAACACTGAAGCTTTCTTT
TRBJ1-3	TRBD1	16	TRBV5-1	-	CASSLPIGTGGNTIYF	TGCGCCAGCAGCTTGCCCATCGGGACAGGGGGAAACACCATATATTTT
TRBJ1-5	TRBD1	17	TRBV7-2	-	CASSFTTGTVSNQPQHF	TGTGCCAGCAGCTTCACCACAGGGACAGTCTCCAATCAGCCCCAGCATTTT
TRBJ1-5	-	16	TRBV18	once	CASSPKDRGPNQPQHF	TGTGCCAGCTCACCAAAGGACAGAGGCCCTAATCAGCCCCAGCATTTT
TRBJ1-5	TRBD1	16	TRBV19	-	CASSIGDRGSNQPQHF	TGTGCCAGTAGTATAGGCGACAGGGGAAGCAATCAGCCCCAGCATTTT
TRBJ2-3	TRBD2	17	TRBV6-2/TRBV6-3	-	CASSYSSLAGGGDTQYF	TGTGCCAGCAGTTACTCCTCGCTAGCGGGGGGCGGTGATACGCAGTATTTT
TRBJ1-1	-	15	TRBV6-2/TRBV6-3	-	CASSYQGTRNTEAFF	TGTGCCAGCAGTTACCAGGGGACGAGGAACACTGAAGCTTTCTTT
TRBJ2-2	-	13	TRBV11-3	-	CASSSGNTGELFF	TGTGCCAGCAGCTCCGGTAACACCGGGGAGCTGTTTTTT
TRBJ1-2	-	15	TRBV28	-	CASSLEEGGHYGYTF	TGTGCCAGCAGTTTAGAGGAGGGAGGGCACTATGGCTACACCTTC
TRBJ2-3	TRBD1	15	TRBV18	-	CASSRWTGGIDTQYF	TGTGCCAGCTCCCGCTGGACAGGGGGCATAGATACGCAGTATTTT
TRBJ1-4	-	15	TRBV30	once	CAWSVGVSTNEKLFF	TGTGCCTGGAGTGTGGGAGTTTCAACTAATGAAAAACTGTTTTTT
TRBJ2-7	TRBD1	14	TRBV2	few	CASNLGTGFSEQYF	TGTGCCAGCAACCTGGGGACAGGGTTCTCCGAGCAGTACTTC
TRBJ2-7	TRBD2	14	TRBV7-3	-	CASSLIGASGEQYF	TGTGCCAGCAGCTTAATTGGGGCTAGCGGCGAGCAGTACTTC
TRBJ1-2	TRBD1	17	TRBV19	-	CASSNSGQGFFLYGYTF	TGTGCCAGTAGTAACTCGGGACAGGGGTTTTTTCTTTATGGCTACACCTTC
TRBJ1-5	-	14	TRBV27	-	CASSLQGTNQPQHF	TGTGCCAGCAGCTTACAGGGTACCAATCAGCCCCAGCATTTT
TRBJ2-7	-	14	TRBV28	-	CASRPGQGIYEQYF	TGTGCCAGCAGACCGGGACAAGGGATCTACGAGCAGTACTTC
TRBJ1-5	-	16	TRBV2	-	CASSEQGTHSNQPQHF	TGTGCCAGCAGTGAACAAGGGACACATAGCAATCAGCCCCAGCATTTT
TRBJ1-1	TRBD1	15	TRBV25-1	-	CASSESRTGSTEAFF	TGTGCCAGCAGTGAATCCCGGACAGGGAGCACTGAAGCTTTCTTT
TRBJ1-4	TRBD1	15	TRBV5-1	few	CASSLTGTGDEKLFF	TGCGCCAGCAGCTTGACCGGGACAGGGGATGAAAAACTGTTTTTT
TRBJ1-3	-	16	TRBV3-1/TRBV3-2	-	CASSQLRPQVINTIYF	TGTGCCAGCAGCCAATTACGCCCCCAGGTGATAAACACCATATATTTT
TRBJ2-3	TRBD2	17	TRBV19	-	CASSKIPTSGRKDTQYF	TGTGCCAGTAGTAAGATTCCTACTAGCGGGAGAAAGGATACGCAGTATTTT
TRBJ2-7	TRBD2	16	TRBV4-2	-	CASSPEGGTGSYEQYF	TGTGCCAGCAGCCCCGAGGGAGGGACGGGAAGCTACGAGCAGTACTTC